This entry lists 9 T cell receptor beta chains sequenced from one sample in a study of T cells in Graves' hyperthyroidism and ophthalmopathy. RNA transcripts served as the template for amplifying TCR beta CDR3 regions. The TCR CDR3 first-round RT-PCR relied on the HTBI primer set. Each CDR3 protein is one row after TCRdb ran MiXCR on the multiplex PCR reads. The data show about 500,000 distinct CDR3 sequences, about an eighth seen once. The sequencing sample was made of blood. The receptor source for this set is a young woman with Graves' hyperthyroidism.

This clonotype was detected only a few times. At one of its ends the junction is not consistent with the germline gene, which may arise from a read error. The chain has TRBV7-9 and TRBJ2-1; D possibly matches TRBD1 or TRBD2 (6 bases each). The length of the CDR3 is 17 residues. CDR1 SEHNR and CDR2 FQNEAQ come from the germline V gene (reference sequence). CDR3 in DNA: TGTGCCAGCGGCTTAGGCGAGGGGGGCCCCTCCTACAATGAGCAGTTCTTC. This encodes CASGLGEGGPSYNEQFF.

This clonotype appeared a few times. The chain joins TRBV20-1 to TRBJ2-7, with D possibly matching TRBD1 (5 bases). The CDR3 extends over 13 amino acids. CDR1 DFQATT and CDR2 SNEGSKA come from the germline V gene (reference sequence). The V end lost 0 bases, the J end lost 5 bases, and 11 bases lay between the germline ends. Here the CDR3 DNA reads TGCAGTGCTAGAGATCGCAGGGCCAACGAGCAGTACTTC. It is translated as CSARDRRANEQYF.

This clonotype was picked up many times. The chain couples TRBV11-2 to TRBJ2-1; D not resolved. Germline values: CDR1 SGHAT, CDR2 FQNNGV. The germline V and J ends were trimmed by 5 bases and 5 bases, with 16 bases remaining between them. The CDR3 length is 15 residues. The DNA of the CDR3 is TGTGCCAGCAGCATAGGAGTCGAACCCCACAATGAGCAGTTCTTC. Translation gives CASSIGVEPHNEQFF.

The rearrangement links TRBV25-1 to TRBJ2-1; 9 bases match TRBD2. The V gene end was trimmed by 2 bases and the J gene end by 8 bases; junction bases not matched to a gene: 7. The V gene's germline CDR1 is MGHDK and CDR2 SYGVNS. The CDR3 spans 15 residues. The CDR3 DNA reads as TGTGCCAGCAGTGAAGTAGCGGGAGTTTTTTATGAGCAGTTCTTC. This translates into CASSEVAGVFYEQFF. Full variable domain (outside the CDR3, taken from reference TRBV25-1 and TRBJ2-1): EADIYQTPRYLVIGTGKKITLECSQTMGHDKMYWYQQDPGMELHLIHYSYGVNSTEKGDLSSESTVSRIRTEHFPLTLESARPSHTSQYLCASSEVAGVFYEQFFGPGTRLTVL.

With respect to this clonotype: This may arise from a read error, as a much more abundant clone is one base away. The chain couples TRBV27 to TRBJ2-7; tentatively, D is TRBD1 (6 bases). The CDR3 consists of 14 residues. Between the trimmed V and J ends, which lost 3 bases and 3 bases, there was a span of 12 bases. Germline lookup yields CDR1 MNHEY and CDR2 SMNVEV (reference sequence). The CDR3 DNA follows: TGTGCCAGCAGTTTCCGGCAGGGGAACTACGAGCAGTACTTC. Encoded protein: CASSFRQGNYEQYF.

The table lists this clonotype with many counts. The chain combines TRBV3-1 with TRBJ1-1; D gene unclear. The CDR3 is 15 residues long. Germline lookup yields CDR1 LGHDT and CDR2 YNNKEL (reference sequence). V was shortened by 4 bases and J by 3 bases, with 15 bases between the two germline ends. The CDR3 spells CASSRGLLAHTEAFF. The CDR3 nucleotides read TGTGCCAGCAGCCGAGGGTTATTAGCTCACACTGAAGCTTTCTTT.

This clonotype has a count of ten or more. The chain joins TRBV28 to TRBJ2-3, with 8 bases aligning to TRBD2. In germline, CDR1 is MDHEN, CDR2 SYDVKM. V lost 7 bases, J lost 5 bases, and 8 bases stayed unmatched. The CDR3 loop spans 14 amino acids. The CDR3 reads CASIPAGDGDTQYF. The DNA for the CDR3 is TGTGCCAGCATTCCAGCGGGAGATGGAGATACGCAGTATTTT.

This clonotype has just a few counts. One end of the junction does not line up with germline, which may come from a read error. The chain has TRBV28 and TRBJ1-1; D is uncertain. Per the germline V gene, CDR1 is MDHEN and CDR2 is SYDVKM. This CDR3 contains 15 residues. CDR3 sequence reads: CASSFPRSENTEASF. CDR3 DNA: TGTGCCAGCAGCTTCCCGCGGTCGGAGAACACTGAAGCTTCCTTT.

The chain is built from TRBV7-9 and TRBJ2-7; D is possibly TRBD1 or TRBD2 (7 bases each). The CDR3 is made up of 19 amino acids. V lost 5 bases and J 3 bases, leaving 29 bases between the germline ends. Germline CDR1 and CDR2: SEHNR and FQNEAQ (reference sequence). The CDR3 nucleotides are TGTGCCAGCAGCCAGCTTAACAGGGGAGGGGCATGGAGGTACTACGAGCAGTACTTC. It translates to CASSQLNRGGAWRYYEQYF.